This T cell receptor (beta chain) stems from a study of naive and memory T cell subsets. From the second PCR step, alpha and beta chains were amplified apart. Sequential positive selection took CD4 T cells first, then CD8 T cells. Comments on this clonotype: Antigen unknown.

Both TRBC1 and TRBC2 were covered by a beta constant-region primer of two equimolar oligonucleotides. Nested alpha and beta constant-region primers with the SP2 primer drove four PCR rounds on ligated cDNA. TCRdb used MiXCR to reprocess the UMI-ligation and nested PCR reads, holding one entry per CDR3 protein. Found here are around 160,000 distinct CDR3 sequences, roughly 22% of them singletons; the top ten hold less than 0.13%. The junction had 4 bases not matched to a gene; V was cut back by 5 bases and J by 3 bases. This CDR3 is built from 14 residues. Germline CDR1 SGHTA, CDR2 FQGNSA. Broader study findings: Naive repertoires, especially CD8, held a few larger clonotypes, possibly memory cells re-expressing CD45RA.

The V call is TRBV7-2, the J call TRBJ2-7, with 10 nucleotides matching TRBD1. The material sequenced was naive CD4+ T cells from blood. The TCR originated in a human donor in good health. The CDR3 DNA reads TGTGCCAGCAGCCAGAGGACAGGGGGCTACGAGCAGTACTTC. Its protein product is CASSQRTGGYEQYF.